This TCR beta chain was sequenced for a study of blood T cells in healthy people across ages. General study findings and limits: The study regarded diversity estimates from one million T cells as underestimates.

Notes on this clonotype: As yet, its antigen is unknown.

Primed by a sample-barcoded 5' primer and a J-beta primer mix, a second PCR proceeded for roughly 7 to 12 cycles. Using its own MiXCR run on the 5' RACE reads, TCRdb lists one record per CDR3 protein. Among around 620,000 distinct CDR3 sequences listed, roughly 28% were seen once. Trimming removed 6 bases from V and 6 bases from J; junction bases left unmatched: 10. Germline V gene data show CDR1 as DFQATT and CDR2 as SNEGSKA (reference sequence). The CDR3 is 13 residues long. The sequence derives from a woman aged 70-85 years in good health. This chain uses TRBV20-1 with TRBJ1-1; 7 bases fit TRBD1. The sequenced sample consisted of blood. This CDR3 reads CSAPGQLFSEAFF. CDR3 coding DNA: TGCAGTGCCCCGGGACAGTTGTTCTCTGAAGCTTTCTTT.